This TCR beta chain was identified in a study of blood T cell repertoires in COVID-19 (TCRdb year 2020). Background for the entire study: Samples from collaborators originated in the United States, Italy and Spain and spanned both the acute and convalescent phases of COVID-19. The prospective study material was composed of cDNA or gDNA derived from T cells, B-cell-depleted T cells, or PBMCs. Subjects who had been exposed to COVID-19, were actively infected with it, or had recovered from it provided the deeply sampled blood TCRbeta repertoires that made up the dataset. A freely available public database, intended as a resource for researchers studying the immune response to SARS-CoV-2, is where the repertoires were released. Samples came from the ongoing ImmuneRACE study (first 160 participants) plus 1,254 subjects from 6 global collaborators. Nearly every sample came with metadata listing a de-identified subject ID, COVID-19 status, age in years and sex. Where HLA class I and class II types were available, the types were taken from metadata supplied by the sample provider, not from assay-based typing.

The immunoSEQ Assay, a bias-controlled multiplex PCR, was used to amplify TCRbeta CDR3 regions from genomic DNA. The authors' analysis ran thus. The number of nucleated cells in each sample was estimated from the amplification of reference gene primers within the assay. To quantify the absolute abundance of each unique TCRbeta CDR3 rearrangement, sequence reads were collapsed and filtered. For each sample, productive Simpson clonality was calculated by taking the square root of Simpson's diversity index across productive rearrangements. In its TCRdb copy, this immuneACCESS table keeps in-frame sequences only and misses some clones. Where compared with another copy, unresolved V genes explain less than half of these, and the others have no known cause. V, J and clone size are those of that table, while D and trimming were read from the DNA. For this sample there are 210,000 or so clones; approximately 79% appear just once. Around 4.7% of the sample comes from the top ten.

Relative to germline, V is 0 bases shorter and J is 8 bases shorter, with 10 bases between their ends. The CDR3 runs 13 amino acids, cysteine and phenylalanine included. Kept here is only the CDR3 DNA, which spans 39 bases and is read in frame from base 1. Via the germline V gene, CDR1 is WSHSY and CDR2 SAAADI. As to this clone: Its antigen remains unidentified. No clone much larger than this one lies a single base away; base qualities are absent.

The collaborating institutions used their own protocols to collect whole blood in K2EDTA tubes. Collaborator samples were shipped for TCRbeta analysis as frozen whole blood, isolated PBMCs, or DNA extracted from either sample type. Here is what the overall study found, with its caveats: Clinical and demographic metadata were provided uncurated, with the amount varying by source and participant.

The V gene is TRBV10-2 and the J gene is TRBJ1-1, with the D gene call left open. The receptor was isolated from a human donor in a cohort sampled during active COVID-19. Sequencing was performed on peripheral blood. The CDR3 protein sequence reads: CASSESKTAEAFF. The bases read TGCGCCAGCAGTGAGTCGAAGACTGCCGAAGCTTTCTTT.